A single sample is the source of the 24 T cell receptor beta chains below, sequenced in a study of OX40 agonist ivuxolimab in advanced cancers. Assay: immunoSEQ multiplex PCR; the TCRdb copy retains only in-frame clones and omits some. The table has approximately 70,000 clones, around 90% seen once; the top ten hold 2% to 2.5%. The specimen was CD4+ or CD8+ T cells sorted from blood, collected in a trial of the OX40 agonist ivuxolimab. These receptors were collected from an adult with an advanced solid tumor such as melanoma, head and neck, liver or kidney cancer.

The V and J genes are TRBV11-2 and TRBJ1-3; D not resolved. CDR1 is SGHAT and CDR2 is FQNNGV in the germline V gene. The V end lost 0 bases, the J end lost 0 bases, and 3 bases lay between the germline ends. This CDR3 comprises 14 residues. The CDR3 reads CASSLDSSGNTIYF. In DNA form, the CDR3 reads TGTGCCAGCAGCTTAGACAGCTCTGGAAACACCATATATTTT.

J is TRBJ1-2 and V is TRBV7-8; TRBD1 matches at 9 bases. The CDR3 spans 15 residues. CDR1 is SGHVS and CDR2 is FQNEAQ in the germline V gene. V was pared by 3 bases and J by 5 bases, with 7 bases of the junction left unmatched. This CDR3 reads CASSLGQGRGYGYTF. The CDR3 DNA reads TGTGCCAGCAGCTTGGGACAGGGTAGGGGGTATGGCTACACCTTC.

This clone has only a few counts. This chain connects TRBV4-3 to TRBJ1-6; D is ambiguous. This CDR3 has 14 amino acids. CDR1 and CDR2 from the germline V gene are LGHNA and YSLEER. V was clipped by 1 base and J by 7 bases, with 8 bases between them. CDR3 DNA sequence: TGCGCCAGCAGCCAAGGGGTCAGGAATTCACCCCTCCACTTT. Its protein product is CASSQGVRNSPLHF.

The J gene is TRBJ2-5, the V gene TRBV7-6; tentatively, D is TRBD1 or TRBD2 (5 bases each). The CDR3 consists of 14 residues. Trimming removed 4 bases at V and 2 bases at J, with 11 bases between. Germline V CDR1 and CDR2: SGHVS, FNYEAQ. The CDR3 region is CASSSGPIQETQYF. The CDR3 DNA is TGTGCCAGCAGCTCGGGACCGATACAAGAGACCCAGTACTTC. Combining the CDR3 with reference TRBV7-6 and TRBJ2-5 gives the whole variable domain GAGVSQSPRYKVTKRGQDVALRCDPISGHVSLYWYRQALGQGPEFLTYFNYEAQQDKSGLPNDRFSAERPEGSISTLTIQRTEQRDSAMYRCASSSGPIQETQYFGPGTRLLVL.

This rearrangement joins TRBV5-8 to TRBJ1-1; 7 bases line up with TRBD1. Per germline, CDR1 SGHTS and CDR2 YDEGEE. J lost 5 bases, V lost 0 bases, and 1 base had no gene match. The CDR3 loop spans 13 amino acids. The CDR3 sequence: CASSLEGATEAFF. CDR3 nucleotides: TGTGCCAGCAGCTTGGAGGGGGCAACTGAAGCTTTCTTT.

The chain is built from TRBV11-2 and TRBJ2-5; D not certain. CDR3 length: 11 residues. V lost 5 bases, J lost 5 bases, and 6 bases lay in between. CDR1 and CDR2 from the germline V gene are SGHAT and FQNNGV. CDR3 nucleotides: TGTGCCAGCAGCCTTCGGGAGACCCAGTACTTC. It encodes CASSLRETQYF.

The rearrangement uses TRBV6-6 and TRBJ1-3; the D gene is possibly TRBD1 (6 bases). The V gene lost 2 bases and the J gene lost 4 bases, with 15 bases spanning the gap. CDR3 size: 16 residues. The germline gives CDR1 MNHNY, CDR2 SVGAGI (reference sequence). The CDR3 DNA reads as TGTGCCAGCAGTTACCCAGAAGGGGGATCCGGAAACACCATATATTTT. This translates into CASSYPEGGSGNTIYF.

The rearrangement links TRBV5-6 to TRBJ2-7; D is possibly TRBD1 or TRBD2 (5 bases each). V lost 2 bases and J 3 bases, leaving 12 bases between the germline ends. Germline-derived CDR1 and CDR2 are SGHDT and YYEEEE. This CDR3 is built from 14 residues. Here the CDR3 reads CASSLRDRVYEQYF. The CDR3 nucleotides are TGTGCCAGCAGCTTACGGGACCGAGTCTACGAGCAGTACTTC.

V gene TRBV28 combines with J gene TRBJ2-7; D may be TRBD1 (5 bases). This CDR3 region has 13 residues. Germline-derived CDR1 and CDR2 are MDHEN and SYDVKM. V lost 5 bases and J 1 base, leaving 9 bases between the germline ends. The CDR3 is CASSTTASYEQYF. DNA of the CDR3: TGTGCCAGCAGTACGACAGCTTCCTACGAGCAGTACTTC.

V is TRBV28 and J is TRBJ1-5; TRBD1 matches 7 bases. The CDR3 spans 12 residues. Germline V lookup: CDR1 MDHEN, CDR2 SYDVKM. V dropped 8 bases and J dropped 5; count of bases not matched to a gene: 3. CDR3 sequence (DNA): TGTGCCAGCCTTACAGGGGATCAGCCCCAGCATTTT. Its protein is CASLTGDQPQHF.

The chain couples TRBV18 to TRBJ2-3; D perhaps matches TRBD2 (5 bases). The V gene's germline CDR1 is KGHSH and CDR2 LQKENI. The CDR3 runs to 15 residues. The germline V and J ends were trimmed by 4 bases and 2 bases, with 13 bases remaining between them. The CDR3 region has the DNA TGTGCCAGCTCACGGTTCAAGGACTCCACAGATACGCAGTATTTT. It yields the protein CASSRFKDSTDTQYF. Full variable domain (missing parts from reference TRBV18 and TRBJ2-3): NAGVMQNPRHLVRRRGQEARLRCSPMKGHSHVYWYRQLPEEGLKFMVYLQKENIIDESGMPKERFSAEFPKEGPSILRIQQVVRGDSAAYFCASSRFKDSTDTQYFGPGTRLTVL.

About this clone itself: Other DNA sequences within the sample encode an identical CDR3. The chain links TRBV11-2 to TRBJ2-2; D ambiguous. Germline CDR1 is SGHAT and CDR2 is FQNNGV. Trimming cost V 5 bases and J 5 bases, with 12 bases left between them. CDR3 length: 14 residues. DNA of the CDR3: TGTGCCAGCAGCGGACGCCCAGGAACCGGGGAGCTGTTTTTT. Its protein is CASSGRPGTGELFF. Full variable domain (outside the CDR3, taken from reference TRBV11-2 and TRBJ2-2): EAGVAQSPRYKIIEKRQSVAFWCNPISGHATLYWYQQILGQGPKLLIQFQNNGVVDDSQLPKDRFSAERLKGVDSTLKIQPAKLEDSAVYLCASSGRPGTGELFFGEGSRLTVL.

CDR3 in amino acids: CASSTRPGQGDTEAFF. The CDR3 DNA reads TGTGCCAGTAGTACGCGACCGGGACAGGGGGACACTGAAGCTTTCTTT. The V gene is TRBV19, the J gene TRBJ1-1; 11 bases align to TRBD1. Germline loops: CDR1 LNHDA, CDR2 SQIVND (reference sequence). This CDR3 contains 16 residues. The V and J ends lost 4 bases and 3 bases, in that order; junction bases with no gene match: 7.

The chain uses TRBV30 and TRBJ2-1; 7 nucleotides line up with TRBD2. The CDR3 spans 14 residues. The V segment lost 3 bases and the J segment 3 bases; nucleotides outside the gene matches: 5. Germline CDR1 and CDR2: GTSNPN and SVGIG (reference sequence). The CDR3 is CAWRSGGGYNEQFF. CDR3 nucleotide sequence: TGTGCCTGGAGATCTGGCGGGGGCTACAATGAGCAGTTCTTC.

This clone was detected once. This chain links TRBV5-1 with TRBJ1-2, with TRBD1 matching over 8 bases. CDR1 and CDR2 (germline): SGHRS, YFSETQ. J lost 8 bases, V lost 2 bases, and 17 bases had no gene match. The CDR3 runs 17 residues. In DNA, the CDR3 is TGCGCCAGCAGCTTCTCCGGGATTATCGCAGGGGGCCAAGGCTACACCTTC. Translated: CASSFSGIIAGGQGYTF.

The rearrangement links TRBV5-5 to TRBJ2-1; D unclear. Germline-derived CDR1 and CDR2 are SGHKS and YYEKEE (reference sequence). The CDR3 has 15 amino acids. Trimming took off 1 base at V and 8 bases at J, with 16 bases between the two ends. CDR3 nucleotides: TGTGCCAGCAGCTTGTCGGCAGGTACCTCCGATGAGCAGTTCTTC. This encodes CASSLSAGTSDEQFF. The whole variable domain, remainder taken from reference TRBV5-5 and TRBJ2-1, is DAGVTQSPTHLIKTRGQQVTLRCSPISGHKSVSWYQQVLGQGPQFIFQYYEKEERGRGNFPDRFSARQFPNYSSELNVNALLLGDSALYLCASSLSAGTSDEQFFGPGTRLTVL.

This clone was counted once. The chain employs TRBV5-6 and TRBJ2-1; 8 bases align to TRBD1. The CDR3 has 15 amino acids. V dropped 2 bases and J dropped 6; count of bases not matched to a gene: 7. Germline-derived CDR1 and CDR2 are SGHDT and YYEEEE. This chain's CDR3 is CASSFPDRAGNEQFF. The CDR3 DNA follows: TGTGCCAGCAGCTTCCCGGACAGGGCAGGCAATGAGCAGTTCTTC.

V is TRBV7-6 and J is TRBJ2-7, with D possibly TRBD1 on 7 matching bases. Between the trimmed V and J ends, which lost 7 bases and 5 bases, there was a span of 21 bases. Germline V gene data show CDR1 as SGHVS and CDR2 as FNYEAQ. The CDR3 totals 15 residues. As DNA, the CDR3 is TGTGCCAGCAACCCAGGGGGGCTAGCTAGCCACGAGCAGTACTTC. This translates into CASNPGGLASHEQYF.

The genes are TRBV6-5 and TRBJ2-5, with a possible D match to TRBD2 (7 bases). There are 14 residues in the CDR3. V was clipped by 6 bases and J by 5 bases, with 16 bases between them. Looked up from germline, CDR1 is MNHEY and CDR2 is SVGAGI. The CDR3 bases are TGTGCCAGCAGGCTGTCCGCGGGGGCGGAGACCCAGTACTTC. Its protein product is CASRLSAGAETQYF.

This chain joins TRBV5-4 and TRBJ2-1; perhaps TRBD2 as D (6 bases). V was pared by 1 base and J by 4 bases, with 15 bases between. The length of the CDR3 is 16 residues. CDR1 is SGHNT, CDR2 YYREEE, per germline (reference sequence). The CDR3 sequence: CASSLKVASEYNEQFF. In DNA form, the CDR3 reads TGTGCCAGCAGCTTGAAGGTGGCTAGCGAATACAATGAGCAGTTCTTC.

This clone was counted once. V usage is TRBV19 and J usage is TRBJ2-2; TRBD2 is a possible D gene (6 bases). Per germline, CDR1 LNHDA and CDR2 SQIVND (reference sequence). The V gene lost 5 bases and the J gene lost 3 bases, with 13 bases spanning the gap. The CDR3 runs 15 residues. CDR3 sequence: CASSPIGGDTGELFF. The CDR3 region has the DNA TGTGCCAGTAGTCCCATCGGAGGGGACACCGGGGAGCTGTTTTTT.

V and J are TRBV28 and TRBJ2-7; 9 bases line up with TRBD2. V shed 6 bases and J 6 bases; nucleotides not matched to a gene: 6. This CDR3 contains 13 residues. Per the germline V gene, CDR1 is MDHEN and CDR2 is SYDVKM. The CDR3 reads CASRPGLAGEQYF. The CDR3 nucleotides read TGTGCCAGCAGACCGGGACTAGCTGGCGAGCAGTACTTC.

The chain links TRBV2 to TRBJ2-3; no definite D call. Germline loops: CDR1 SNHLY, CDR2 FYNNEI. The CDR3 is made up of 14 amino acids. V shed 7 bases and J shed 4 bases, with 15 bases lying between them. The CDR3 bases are TGTGCCAGCATTCTACAGATGGGTCCAGATACGCAGTATTTT. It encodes CASILQMGPDTQYF. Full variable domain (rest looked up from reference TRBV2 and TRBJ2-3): EPEVTQTPSHQVTQMGQEVILRCVPISNHLYFYWYRQILGQKVEFLVSFYNNEISEKSEIFDDQFSVERPDGSNFTLKIRSTKLEDSAMYFCASILQMGPDTQYFGPGTRLTVL.

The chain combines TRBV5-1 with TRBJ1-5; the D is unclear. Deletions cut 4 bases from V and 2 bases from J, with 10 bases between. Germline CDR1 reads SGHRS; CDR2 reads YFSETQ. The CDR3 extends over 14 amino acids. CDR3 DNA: TGCGCCAGCAGCCCCGGGAAGGGCAATCAGCCCCAGCATTTT. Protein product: CASSPGKGNQPQHF.